This is a list of T cell receptor beta chains from one sample in a study of cytomegalovirus exposure and HLA in healthy donors. Generated by immunoSEQ multiplex PCR, the TCRdb table keeps only in-frame clones and is missing some. There are roughly 200,000 clones in the sample; 83% occur only once, and 1.6% lies in the top ten. Material: PBMCs. Receptors originate from a man aged 50 to 60 in good health and CMV-seronegative. The CDR3 runs from the conserved cysteine through the conserved F or W. A D gene is named only where the DNA matches it firmly. A clone size is listed for some rows: how often the clone was seen (once, few, many), or a class if it is expanded.

J: TRBJ2-7; V: TRBV28; size: few; D: NA; DNA: TGTGCCAGCACAGACAGGACCTACGAGCAGTACTTC; CDR3: CASTDRTYEQYF
J: TRBJ2-2; V: TRBV5-1; size: NA; D: TRBD2; DNA: TGCGCCAGCAGCTTGGGTTTCTCTAGCGGGAACACCGGGGAGCTGTTTTTT; CDR3: CASSLGFSSGNTGELFF
J: TRBJ2-2; V: TRBV18; size: NA; D: TRBD2; DNA: TGTGCCAGCTCGTCGGAGGGAGCGGGGGCCACGAACACCGGGGAGCTGTTTTTT; CDR3: CASSSEGAGATNTGELFF
J: TRBJ2-7; V: TRBV25-1; size: NA; D: NA; DNA: TGTGCCAGCAGTGAATCCGGGGGGCGCCACTACGAGCAGTACTTC; CDR3: CASSESGGRHYEQYF
J: TRBJ2-5; V: TRBV7-9; size: few; D: TRBD2; DNA: TGTGCCAGCAGCTTACCCATTAGCGGGAGTGAGACCCAGTACTTC; CDR3: CASSLPISGSETQYF
J: TRBJ2-4; V: TRBV30; size: once; D: TRBD2; DNA: TGTGCCTGGACTCCGGGACTAGCGGGATTGCGACCCAAAGCCAAAAACATTCAGTACTTC; CDR3: CAWTPGLAGLRPKAKNIQYF
J: TRBJ2-7; V: TRBV6-1; size: NA; D: NA; DNA: TGTGCCAGTATTTCGGTCCGTCAACACGAGCAGTACTTC; CDR3: CASISVRQHEQYF
J: TRBJ2-5; V: TRBV10-3; size: NA; D: TRBD2; DNA: TGTGCCATCAGTGAGTCGGGGGGGACGGAGACCCAGTACTTC; CDR3: CAISESGGTETQYF
J: TRBJ2-1; V: TRBV4-3; size: few; D: NA; DNA: TGCGCCAGCAGCCAAGCAGGGGTGATCGGTGAGCAGTTCTTC; CDR3: CASSQAGVIGEQFF
J: TRBJ1-5; V: TRBV2; size: NA; D: NA; DNA: TGTGCCAGCACTTGGGACACTAATCAGCCCCAGCATTTT; CDR3: CASTWDTNQPQHF
J: TRBJ2-1; V: TRBV5-1; size: NA; D: TRBD2; DNA: TGCGCCAGCAGCTTGCTTACTAGCGGGAAAGGGGATGAGCAGTTCTTC; CDR3: CASSLLTSGKGDEQFF
J: TRBJ2-2; V: TRBV21-1; size: NA; D: NA; DNA: TGTGCCAGCCCCCGGAGGGGGCCCGTTTGCCGGGAGCTGTTTTTT; CDR3: CASPRRGPVCRELFF
J: TRBJ1-2; V: TRBV7-9; size: NA; D: NA; DNA: TGTTCCAGCAGCCTGGACACAGGGCGGGTCGATGGCTACACCTTC; CDR3: CSSSLDTGRVDGYTF
J: TRBJ2-7; V: TRBV6-6; size: NA; D: NA; DNA: TGTGCCAGCTCCCGGACGGACAGAAGGGAGCAGTACTTC; CDR3: CASSRTDRREQYF
J: TRBJ1-5; V: TRBV6-1; size: NA; D: NA; DNA: TGTGCCAGCAGTGAACTGTCTAGTAATCAGCCCCAGCATTTT; CDR3: CASSELSSNQPQHF
J: TRBJ2-5; V: TRBV14; size: NA; D: TRBD1; DNA: TGTGCCAGCAGCCCAAACAGGGGGCCCCAAGAGACCCAGTACTTC; CDR3: CASSPNRGPQETQYF
J: TRBJ2-2; V: TRBV7-2; size: NA; D: TRBD2; DNA: TGTGCCAGCAGCTTTCAATTAGCGGGCCAGACCGGGGAGCTGTTTTTT; CDR3: CASSFQLAGQTGELFF
J: TRBJ2-7; V: TRBV5-8; size: NA; D: NA; DNA: TGTGCCAGCAGGGGCTCGAGGGGGATCACGGGCGAGCAGTACTTC; CDR3: CASRGSRGITGEQYF
J: TRBJ1-4; V: TRBV29-1; size: NA; D: TRBD1; DNA: TGCAGCGTTGCCGGGACAGCTAATGAAAAACTGTTTTTT; CDR3: CSVAGTANEKLFF
J: TRBJ2-1; V: TRBV6-1; size: NA; D: TRBD2; DNA: TGTGCCAGCAGTGTTAAGCTAGCGGTTAGGGGCAATGAGCAGTTCTTC; CDR3: CASSVKLAVRGNEQFF
J: TRBJ2-2; V: TRBV5-1; size: NA; D: NA; DNA: TGCGCCAGCAGCTTGGCAGGGCCGGACACCGGGGAGCTGTTTTTT; CDR3: CASSLAGPDTGELFF
J: TRBJ2-1; V: TRBV4-3; size: few; D: TRBD2; DNA: TGCGCCAGCAGCCAAGTGAGCCTAGCGGGAGGAGGGAGGAATGAGCAGTTCTTC; CDR3: CASSQVSLAGGGRNEQFF
J: TRBJ2-5; V: TRBV7-2; size: NA; D: TRBD1; DNA: TGTGCCAGCAGCCTCATGGGACAGGGAGGAGAGACCCAGTACTTC; CDR3: CASSLMGQGGETQYF
J: TRBJ1-2; V: TRBV7-3; size: NA; D: TRBD1; DNA: TGTGCCAGCAGCTCCGGACAGGGAAACTATGGCTACACCTTC; CDR3: CASSSGQGNYGYTF
J: TRBJ2-7; V: TRBV5-4; size: NA; D: NA; DNA: TGTGCCAGCAGTTTAGCATCCTCCTACGAGCAGTACTTC; CDR3: CASSLASSYEQYF
J: TRBJ1-4; V: TRBV5-1; size: NA; D: NA; DNA: TGCGCCAGCAGCTTGGCCCCGGTGATGGATGAAAAACTGTTTTTT; CDR3: CASSLAPVMDEKLFF
J: TRBJ2-4; V: TRBV7-2; size: NA; D: NA; DNA: TGTGCCAGCAGCTTATCTTCTGTTCACATTCAGTACTTC; CDR3: CASSLSSVHIQYF
J: TRBJ2-1; V: TRBV7-3; size: once; D: TRBD2; DNA: TGTGCCAGCAGCCAACTAGCGGGAGGCTCCTACAATGAGCAGTTCTTC; CDR3: CASSQLAGGSYNEQFF
J: TRBJ1-5; V: TRBV18; size: NA; D: TRBD1; DNA: TGTGCCAGCTCAGCACAGGGGCTGAACAATCAGCCCCAGCATTTT; CDR3: CASSAQGLNNQPQHF
J: TRBJ2-7; V: TRBV30; size: NA; D: TRBD1; DNA: TGTGCCTGGAGCTCATTGTTGTTGGGACAGGGGACCCACGAGCAGTACTTC; CDR3: CAWSSLLLGQGTHEQYF
J: TRBJ1-1; V: TRBV5-1; size: NA; D: NA; DNA: TGCGCCAGCAGGGCGGATGTGAACACTGAAGCTTTCTTT; CDR3: CASRADVNTEAFF
J: TRBJ2-7; V: TRBV6-5; size: NA; D: TRBD2; DNA: TGTGCCAGCAGTCCTCTAGCGGGGTTCTCCTACGAGCAGTACTTC; CDR3: CASSPLAGFSYEQYF
J: TRBJ2-5; V: TRBV15; size: few; D: TRBD2; DNA: TGTGCCACCAGCAGAGATAAGGCGGGGGGGGAGACCCAGTACTTC; CDR3: CATSRDKAGGETQYF
J: TRBJ2-2; V: TRBV29-1; size: NA; D: TRBD1; DNA: TGCAGCGCCGTGGGACAGTCGAACACCGGGGAGCTGTTTTTT; CDR3: CSAVGQSNTGELFF